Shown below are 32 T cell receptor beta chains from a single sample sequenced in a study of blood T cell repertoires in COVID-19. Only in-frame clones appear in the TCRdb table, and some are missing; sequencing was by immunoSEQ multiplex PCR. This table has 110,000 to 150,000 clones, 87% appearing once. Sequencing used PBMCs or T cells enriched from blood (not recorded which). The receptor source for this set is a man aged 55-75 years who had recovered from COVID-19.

CDR3 DNA: TGTGCCAGCAGCTTCCTAGGGGCAGGGCAAGGCTACACCTTC. Its translation: CASSFLGAGQGYTF. V is TRBV5-4 and J is TRBJ1-2; D is possibly TRBD1 (5 bases). Germline CDR1 SGHNT, CDR2 YYREEE (reference sequence). Trimming left V 2 bases short and J 8 bases short, with 16 bases between. This CDR3 spans 14 amino acids.

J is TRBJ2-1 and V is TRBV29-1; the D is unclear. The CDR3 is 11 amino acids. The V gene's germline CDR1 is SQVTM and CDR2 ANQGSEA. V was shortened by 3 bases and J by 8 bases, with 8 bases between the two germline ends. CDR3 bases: TGCAGCGTTGATCCCCTTCATGAGCAGTTCTTC. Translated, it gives CSVDPLHEQFF.

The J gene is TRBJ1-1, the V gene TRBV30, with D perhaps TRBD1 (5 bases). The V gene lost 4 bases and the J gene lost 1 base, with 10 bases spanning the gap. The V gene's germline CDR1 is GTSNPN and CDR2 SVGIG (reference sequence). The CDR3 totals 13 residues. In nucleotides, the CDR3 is TGTGCCTGGAAACATACAGGGAACACTGAAGCTTTCTTT. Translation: CAWKHTGNTEAFF.

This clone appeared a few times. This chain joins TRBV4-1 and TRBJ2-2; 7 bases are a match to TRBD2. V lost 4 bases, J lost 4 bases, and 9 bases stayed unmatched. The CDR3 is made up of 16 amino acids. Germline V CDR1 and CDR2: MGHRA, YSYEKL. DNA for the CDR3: TGCGCCAGCAGCCTTAGCGGCAGCGGGGTCACCGGGGAGCTGTTTTTT. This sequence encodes CASSLSGSGVTGELFF.

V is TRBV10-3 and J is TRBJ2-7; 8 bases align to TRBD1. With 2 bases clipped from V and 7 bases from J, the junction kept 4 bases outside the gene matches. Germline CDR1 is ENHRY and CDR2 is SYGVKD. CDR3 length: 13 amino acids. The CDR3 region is CAISEQGAVEQYF. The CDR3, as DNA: TGTGCCATCAGTGAGCAGGGGGCAGTGGAGCAGTACTTC.

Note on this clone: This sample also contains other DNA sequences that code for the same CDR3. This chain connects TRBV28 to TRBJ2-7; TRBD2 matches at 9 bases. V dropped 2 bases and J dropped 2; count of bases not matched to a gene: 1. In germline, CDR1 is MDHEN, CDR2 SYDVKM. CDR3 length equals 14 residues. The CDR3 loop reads CASSLAGGPYEQYF. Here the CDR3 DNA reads TGTGCCAGCAGTTTAGCGGGAGGGCCCTACGAGCAGTACTTC.

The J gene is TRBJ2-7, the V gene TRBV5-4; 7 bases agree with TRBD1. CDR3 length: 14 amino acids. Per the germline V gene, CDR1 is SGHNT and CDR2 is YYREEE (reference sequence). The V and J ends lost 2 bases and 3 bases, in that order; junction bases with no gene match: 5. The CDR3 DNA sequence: TGTGCCAGCAGCTTTCCGGGACAGAGCTACGAGCAGTACTTC. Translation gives CASSFPGQSYEQYF.

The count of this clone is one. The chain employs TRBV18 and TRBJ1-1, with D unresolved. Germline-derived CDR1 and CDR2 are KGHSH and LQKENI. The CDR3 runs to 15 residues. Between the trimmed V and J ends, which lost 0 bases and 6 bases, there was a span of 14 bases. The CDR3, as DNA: TGTGCCAGCTCACCACCGCAGGTTACATTTTCTGAAGCTTTCTTT. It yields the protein CASSPPQVTFSEAFF. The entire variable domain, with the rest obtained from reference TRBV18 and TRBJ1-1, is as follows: NAGVMQNPRHLVRRRGQEARLRCSPMKGHSHVYWYRQLPEEGLKFMVYLQKENIIDESGMPKERFSAEFPKEGPSILRIQQVVRGDSAAYFCASSPPQVTFSEAFFGQGTRLTVV.

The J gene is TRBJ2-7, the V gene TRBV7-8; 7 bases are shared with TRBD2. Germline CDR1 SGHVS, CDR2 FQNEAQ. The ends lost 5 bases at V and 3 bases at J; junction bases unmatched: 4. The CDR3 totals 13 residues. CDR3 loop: CASSEGLNYEQYF. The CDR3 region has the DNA TGTGCCAGCAGCGAGGGACTAAACTACGAGCAGTACTTC.

The CDR3 DNA follows: TGTGCCAGCTCTAAAGCGGGAACTAGCGAGATACGATTGTACTTC. Translated, it gives CASSKAGTSEIRLYF. This sequence joins TRBV6-5 and TRBJ2-5; 7 bases are shared with TRBD2. CDR3 length: 15 residues. J gave up 13 bases and V 8 bases, and 22 bases lay outside the gene matches. Germline loops: CDR1 MNHEY, CDR2 SVGAGI.

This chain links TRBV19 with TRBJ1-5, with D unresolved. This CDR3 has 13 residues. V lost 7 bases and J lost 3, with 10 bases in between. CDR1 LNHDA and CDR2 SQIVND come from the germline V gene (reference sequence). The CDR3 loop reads CASNRHFNQPQHF. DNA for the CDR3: TGTGCCAGTAATAGACATTTCAATCAGCCCCAGCATTTT.

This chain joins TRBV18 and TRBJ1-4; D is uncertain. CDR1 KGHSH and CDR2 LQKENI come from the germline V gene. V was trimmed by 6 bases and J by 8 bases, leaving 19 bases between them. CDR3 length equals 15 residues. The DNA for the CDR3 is TGTGCCAGCTCTTGGGGAGAAGGGTCGGTCGAAAAACTGTTTTTT. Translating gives CASSWGEGSVEKLFF.

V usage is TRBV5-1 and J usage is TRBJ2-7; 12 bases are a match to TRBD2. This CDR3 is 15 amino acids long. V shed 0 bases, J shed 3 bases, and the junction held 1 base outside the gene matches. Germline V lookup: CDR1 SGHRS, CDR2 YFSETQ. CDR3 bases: TGCGCCAGCAGCTTGGCACTAGCGGGGGGCTACGAGCAGTACTTC. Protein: CASSLALAGGYEQYF.

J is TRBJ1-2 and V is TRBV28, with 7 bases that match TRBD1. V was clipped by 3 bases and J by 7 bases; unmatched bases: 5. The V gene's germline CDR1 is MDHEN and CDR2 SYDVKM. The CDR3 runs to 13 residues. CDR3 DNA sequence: TGTGCCAGCAGTTTCATTCGGACAGGTGGCTACACCTTC. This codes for CASSFIRTGGYTF.

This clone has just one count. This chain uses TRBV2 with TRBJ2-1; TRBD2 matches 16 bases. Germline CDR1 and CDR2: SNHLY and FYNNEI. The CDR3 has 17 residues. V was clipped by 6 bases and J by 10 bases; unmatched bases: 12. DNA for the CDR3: TGTGCCAGCAGACCGGGACTAGCGGGGGGGCCGGTCTGGGAGCAGTTCTTC. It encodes CASRPGLAGGPVWEQFF.

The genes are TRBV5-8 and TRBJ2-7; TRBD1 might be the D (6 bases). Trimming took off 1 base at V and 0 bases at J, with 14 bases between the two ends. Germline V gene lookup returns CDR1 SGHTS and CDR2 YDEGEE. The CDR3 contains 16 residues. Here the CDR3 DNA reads TGTGCCAGCAGCTTGTCATCCCGGGACAACTCCTACGAGCAGTACTTC. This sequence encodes CASSLSSRDNSYEQYF. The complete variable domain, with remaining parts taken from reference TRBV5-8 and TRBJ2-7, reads EAGVTQSPTHLIKTRGQQATLRCSPISGHTSVYWYQQALGLGLQFLLWYDEGEERNRGNFPPRFSGRQFPNYSSELNVNALELEDSALYLCASSLSSRDNSYEQYFGPGTRLTVT.

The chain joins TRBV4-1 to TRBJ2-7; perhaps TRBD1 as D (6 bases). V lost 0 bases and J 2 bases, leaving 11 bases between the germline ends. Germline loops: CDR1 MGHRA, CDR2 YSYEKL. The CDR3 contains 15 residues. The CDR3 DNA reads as TGCGCCAGCAGCCAAGAAAGGACAGCTACCTACGAGCAGTACTTC. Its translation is CASSQERTATYEQYF.

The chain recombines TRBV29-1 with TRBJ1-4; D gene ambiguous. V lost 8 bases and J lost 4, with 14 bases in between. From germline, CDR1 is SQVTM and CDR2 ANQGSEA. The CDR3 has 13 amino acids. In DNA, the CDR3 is TGCAGCTCCCTCCTTAGCGGTAATGAAAAACTGTTTTTT. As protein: CSSLLSGNEKLFF.

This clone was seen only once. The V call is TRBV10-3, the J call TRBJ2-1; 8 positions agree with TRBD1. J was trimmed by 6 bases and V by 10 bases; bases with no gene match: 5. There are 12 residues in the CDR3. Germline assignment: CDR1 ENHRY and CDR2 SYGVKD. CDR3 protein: CATGGAGNEQFF. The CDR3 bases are TGTGCCACAGGGGGCGCGGGCAATGAGCAGTTCTTC.

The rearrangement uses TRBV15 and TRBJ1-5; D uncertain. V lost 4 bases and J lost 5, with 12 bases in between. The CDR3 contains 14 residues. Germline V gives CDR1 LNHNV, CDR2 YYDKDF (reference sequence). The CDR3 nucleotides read TGTGCCACCAGCACATTGAGTGCGGATCAGCCCCAGCATTTT. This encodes CATSTLSADQPQHF.

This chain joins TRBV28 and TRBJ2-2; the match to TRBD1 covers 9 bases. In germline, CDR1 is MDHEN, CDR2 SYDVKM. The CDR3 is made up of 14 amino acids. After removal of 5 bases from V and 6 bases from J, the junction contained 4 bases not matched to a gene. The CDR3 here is CASSQTGGAGELFF. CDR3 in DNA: TGTGCCAGCAGTCAAACAGGGGGCGCCGGGGAGCTGTTTTTT.

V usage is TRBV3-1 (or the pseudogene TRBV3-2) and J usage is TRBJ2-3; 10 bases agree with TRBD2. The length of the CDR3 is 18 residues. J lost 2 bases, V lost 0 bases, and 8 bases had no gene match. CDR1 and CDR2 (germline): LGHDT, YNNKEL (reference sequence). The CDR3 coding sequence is TGTGCCAGCAGCCAAGATTTGCCTAGCGGGAGTGCCACAGATACGCAGTATTTT. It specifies CASSQDLPSGSATDTQYF.

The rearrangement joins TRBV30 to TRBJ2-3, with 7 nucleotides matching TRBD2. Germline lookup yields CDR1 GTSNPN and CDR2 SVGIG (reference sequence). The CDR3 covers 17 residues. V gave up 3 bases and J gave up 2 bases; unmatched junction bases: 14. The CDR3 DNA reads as TGTGCCTGGAGGCGAGGGCGCGGGCGGGGGTACACAGATACGCAGTATTTT. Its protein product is CAWRRGRGRGYTDTQYF.

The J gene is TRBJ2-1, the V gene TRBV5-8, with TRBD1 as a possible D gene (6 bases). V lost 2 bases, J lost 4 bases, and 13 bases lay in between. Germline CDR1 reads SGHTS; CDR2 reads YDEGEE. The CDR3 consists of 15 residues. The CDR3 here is CASSFSDRGYNEQFF. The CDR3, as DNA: TGTGCCAGCAGCTTTTCGGACAGAGGTTACAATGAGCAGTTCTTC. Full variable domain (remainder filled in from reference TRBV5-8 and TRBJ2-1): EAGVTQSPTHLIKTRGQQATLRCSPISGHTSVYWYQQALGLGLQFLLWYDEGEERNRGNFPPRFSGRQFPNYSSELNVNALELEDSALYLCASSFSDRGYNEQFFGPGTRLTVL.

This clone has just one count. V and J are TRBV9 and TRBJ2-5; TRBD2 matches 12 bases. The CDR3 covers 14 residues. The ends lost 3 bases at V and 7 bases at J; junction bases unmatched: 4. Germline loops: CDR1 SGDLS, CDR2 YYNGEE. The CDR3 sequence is CASSGLAGAGTQYF. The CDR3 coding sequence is TGTGCCAGCAGCGGACTAGCGGGGGCTGGGACCCAGTACTTC.

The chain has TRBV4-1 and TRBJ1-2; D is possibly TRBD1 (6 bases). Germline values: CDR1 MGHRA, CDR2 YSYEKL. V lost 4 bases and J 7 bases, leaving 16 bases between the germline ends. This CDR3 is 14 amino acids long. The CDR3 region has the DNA TGCGCCAGCAGCCCACCTATCACAGGGTTTGGCTACACCTTC. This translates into CASSPPITGFGYTF.

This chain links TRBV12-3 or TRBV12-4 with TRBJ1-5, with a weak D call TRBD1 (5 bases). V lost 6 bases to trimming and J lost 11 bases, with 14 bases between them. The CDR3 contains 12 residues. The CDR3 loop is CASSPGTWAQHF. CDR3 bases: TGTGCCAGCAGCCCAGGGACTTGGGCCCAGCATTTT.

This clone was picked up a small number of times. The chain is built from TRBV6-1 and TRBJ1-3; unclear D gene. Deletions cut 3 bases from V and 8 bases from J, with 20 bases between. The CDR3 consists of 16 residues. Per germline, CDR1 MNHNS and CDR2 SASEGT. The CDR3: CASSETTPGLGYTIYF. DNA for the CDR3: TGTGCCAGCAGTGAGACCACGCCAGGACTCGGGTACACCATATATTTT.

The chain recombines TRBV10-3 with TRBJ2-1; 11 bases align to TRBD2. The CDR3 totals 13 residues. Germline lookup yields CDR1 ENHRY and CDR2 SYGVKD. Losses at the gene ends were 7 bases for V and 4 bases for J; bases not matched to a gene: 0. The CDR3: CAITSGGYNEQFF. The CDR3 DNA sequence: TGTGCCATCACTAGCGGGGGGTACAATGAGCAGTTCTTC.

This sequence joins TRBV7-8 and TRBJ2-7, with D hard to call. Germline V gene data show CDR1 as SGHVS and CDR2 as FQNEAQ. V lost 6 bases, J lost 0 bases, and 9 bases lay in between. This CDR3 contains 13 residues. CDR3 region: CASRTAVSYEQYF. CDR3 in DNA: TGTGCCAGCAGGACCGCGGTCTCCTACGAGCAGTACTTC.

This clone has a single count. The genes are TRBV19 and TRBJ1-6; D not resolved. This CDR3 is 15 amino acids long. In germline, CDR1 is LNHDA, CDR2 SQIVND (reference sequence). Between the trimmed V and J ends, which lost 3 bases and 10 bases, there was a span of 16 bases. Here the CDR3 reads CASSMDSLSTSPLHF. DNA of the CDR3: TGTGCCAGTAGTATGGACTCTCTAAGCACGTCACCCCTCCACTTT. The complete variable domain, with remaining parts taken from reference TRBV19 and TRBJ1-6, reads DGGITQSPKYLFRKEGQNVTLSCEQNLNHDAMYWYRQDPGQGLRLIYYSQIVNDFQKGDIAEGYSVSREKKESFPLTVTSAQKNPTAFYLCASSMDSLSTSPLHFGNGTRLTVT.

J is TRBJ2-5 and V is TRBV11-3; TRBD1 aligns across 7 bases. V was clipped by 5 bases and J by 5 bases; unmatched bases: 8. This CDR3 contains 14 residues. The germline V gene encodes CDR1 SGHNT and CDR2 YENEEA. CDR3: CASSLAGGHETQYF. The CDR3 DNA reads TGTGCCAGCAGCCTAGCAGGGGGACACGAGACCCAGTACTTC.